This is a list of T cell receptor beta chains from one sample in a study of OX40 agonist ivuxolimab in advanced cancers. TCRdb's copy holds only in-frame clones and misses some; the assay was immunoSEQ multiplex PCR. The sample holds 20,000 to 25,000 clones; about nine tenths are singletons and the top ten take 20% to 25%. Sequences were derived from CD4+ or CD8+ T cells sorted from blood, sampled in a trial of the OX40 agonist ivuxolimab. These receptor sequences come from an adult with an advanced solid tumor such as melanoma, head and neck, liver or kidney cancer. Both conserved end residues are part of each CDR3. D genes are given only for firm matches. Part of the rows lack a size; the others show once, few, many or a class for expanded clones.

cdr3_aa v_call d_call j_call clone_size
CASSLDRVGTEAFF TRBV6-6 TRBD1 TRBJ1-1 .
CASSIVGVGYVNEQFF TRBV19 . TRBJ2-1 .
CASSQDLTGALVYGYTF TRBV4-2 TRBD1 TRBJ1-2 .
CASSPGLAIYEQYF TRBV4-3 TRBD2 TRBJ2-7 .
CASSPLLQGATANTGELFF TRBV4-2 TRBD1 TRBJ2-2 .
CASSDQGEQFF TRBV9 . TRBJ2-1 .
CASCPGQNTGELFF TRBV27 . TRBJ2-2 .
CASSPGLQEAFF TRBV19 . TRBJ1-1 .
CAIDPGTFTPDTQYF TRBV7-9 . TRBJ2-3 once
CASLGSGREAGELFF TRBV19 TRBD2 TRBJ2-2 .
CASSVGTATEAFF TRBV9 . TRBJ1-1 medium-sized
CASSLDGQGEFF TRBV7-2 TRBD1 TRBJ1-2 .
CASSQGNSPLHF TRBV6-5 . TRBJ1-6 .
CASSQEWRDYNEQFF TRBV4-3 . TRBJ2-1 .
CASSSSGALYNEQFF TRBV7-8 . TRBJ2-1 .
CATNVATEQYF TRBV2 . TRBJ2-7 .
CASLGGVSYEQYF TRBV2 . TRBJ2-7 .
CASSSTTLTWTGELFF TRBV7-9 . TRBJ2-2 once
CASSSRGGGVTDTQYF TRBV27 . TRBJ2-3 once
CASSPERAAYEQYF TRBV18 . TRBJ2-7 .
CASRDSYYEQYF TRBV5-1 TRBD1 TRBJ2-7 .
CASSPPGAYNEQFF TRBV27 . TRBJ2-1 .
CASSGRLAGMNEQYF TRBV9 TRBD2 TRBJ2-7 .
CASSVASGTRGEQYF TRBV9 . TRBJ2-7 .
CASSYNLGELFF TRBV6-6 . TRBJ2-2 once
CASSLSKWDQPQHF TRBV7-8 . TRBJ1-5 .
CASRPGPGTSTFF TRBV5-3 TRBD2 TRBJ2-2 .
CASRGAGTFNYGYTF TRBV28 . TRBJ1-2 .
CASSFLTGSNYGYTF TRBV5-5 . TRBJ1-2 once
CASSLGTSDYNEQFF TRBV7-7 TRBD2 TRBJ2-1 .
CASSLNRFYEQYF TRBV6-5 . TRBJ2-7 .
CASSLSPYEQYF TRBV27 . TRBJ2-7 .
CASSSGSGANVLTF TRBV27 . TRBJ2-6 .
CASRVGTGTSNYGYTF TRBV9 . TRBJ1-2 .
CASSQWAGPTTDTQYF TRBV4-3 . TRBJ2-3 .
CASSQEAGQLAAFNTGELFF TRBV14 TRBD2 TRBJ2-2 .
CASSFKGHYNSPLHF TRBV27 . TRBJ1-6 .
CASSLAGGPLDEQFF TRBV5-1 TRBD2 TRBJ2-1 .
CASSVDRDGDTQYF TRBV27 TRBD1 TRBJ2-3 .
CASSSVGLAGYEQYF TRBV7-9 TRBD2 TRBJ2-7 .